This is a list of T cell receptor beta chains from one sample in a study of shared clonotypes between healthy human individuals. The repertoire was sequenced with immunoSEQ multiplex PCR; TCRdb's copy has only in-frame clones and lacks some. The sample holds around 2.5 million clones, over 85% seen once. Sequencing was performed on naive CD4+ T cells from PBMCs. The source is a man between 18 and 29 years old in good health. Some clones in this sample may be carry-over from other donors' samples. Each CDR3 is given without its conserved first and last residue.

TRBV7-2 | ASSLAGTTDTQY
TRBV7-2 | ASGGEGFTDTQY
TRBV28 | ASRWGGASQPQH
TRBV10-3 | AISDRAMNTEAF
TRBV27 | ASSLVPGDTEAF
TRBV28 | ASSTPTTESQETQY
TRBV19 | ASRDRESQPQH
TRBV27 | ASNPQGGGEGGYT
TRBV7-8 | ASSSTRESSYNEQF
TRBV28 | ASTYGLAGGPRFQETQY
TRBV7-9 | ASSLEGAVPYGYT
TRBV7-2 | ASSLSSERNYEQY
TRBV7-8 | ASSSQGGKNYGYT
TRBV6-5 | ASSYSPRTYGYT
TRBV6-5 | ASSYRGSNYGYT
TRBV28 | ASSLPGGRGVYGYT
TRBV14 | ASSSDSQETQY
TRBV28 | ASSSPHGQRRGTDTQY
TRBV9 | ASSVAAFSGNTIY
TRBV5-6 | ASSFFGNTIY
TRBV28 | ASSPAGGEKTIY
TRBV7-9 | ASSSDSLREKLF
TRBV29-1 | SVAWTSDSYEQY
TRBV28 | ASSAVNQPQH
TRBV5-1 | ASSMPQVQETQY
TRBV18 | ASSLGQSSYEQY
TRBV5-1 | ASSLAGFQETQY
TRBV11-2 | ASSLPTGQEAF
TRBV27 | ASSILGTGNEKLF
TRBV18 | ASSPGAGGGYT
TRBV7-9 | ASSLDHSNQPQH
TRBV9 | ASSLQMRETQY
TRBV2 | ASSVQREGYNEQF
TRBV7-9 | ASSLPGRGPGNTIY
TRBV14 | ASSQRTENTEAF
TRBV28 | ASSLDTQY
TRBV7-8 | ASSLQGLGTEAF
TRBV11-3 | ASSLDYYSYNEQF
TRBV6-5 | ASRRNSAGDGYT
TRBV18 | ASSPPRGSGPVRYEQY
TRBV7-9 | ASTAEFSGANVLT
TRBV29-1 | SVAGRNSYEQY
TRBV30 | AWSSQSDEQY
TRBV6-5 | ASSYSQAGNQPQH
TRBV5-4 | ASSLGPYGYT
TRBV14 | ASSQDGASGRRGQF
TRBV2 | ASSEMGWQLNTEAF
TRBV5-1 | ASSSTGQFNEKLF
TRBV9 | ASSVLMQGTDTQY